The 9 T cell receptor beta chains below all came from one sample that was sequenced in a study of identical twins. MiXCR, applied by TCRdb to the 5' RACE reads, yields one record per CDR3 protein. In the table there are just over 450,000 distinct CDR3 sequences, about 14% of which are singletons. These same records also appear under a second study, on yellow fever vaccine responses in identical twins.

Sequenced input: CD4+ T cells sorted from blood. These receptors were collected from a woman aged 18-29 years in good health.

The V gene is TRBV28, the J gene TRBJ2-7; D remains ambiguous. From germline, CDR1 is MDHEN and CDR2 SYDVKM. V gave up 6 bases and J gave up 7 bases, with 13 bases separating them. This CDR3 has 12 residues. CDR3 DNA: TGTGCCAGCAGCCCCCCTGTGGGGGAGCAGTACTTC. As protein: CASSPPVGEQYF.

The V and J genes are TRBV12-3 or TRBV12-4 and TRBJ2-1; 12 bases line up with TRBD2. CDR3 length equals 15 residues. The V segment lost 7 bases and the J segment 2 bases; nucleotides outside the gene matches: 3. The CDR3 nucleotides read TGTGCCAGCATACGACTAGCGGGAGCCTACAATGAGCAGTTCTTC. It translates to CASIRLAGAYNEQFF.

This chain links TRBV28 with TRBJ1-1; tentatively, D is TRBD1 (6 bases). This CDR3 region has 13 residues. CDR1 and CDR2 from the germline V gene are MDHEN and SYDVKM. Deletions cut 5 bases from V and 4 bases from J, with 11 bases between. This chain's CDR3 is CASSGPTGTEAFF. The DNA for the CDR3 is TGTGCCAGCAGTGGCCCGACAGGCACTGAAGCTTTCTTT.

This clonotype was seen at least ten times. The chain carries TRBV28 and TRBJ1-1; a possible D gene is TRBD1 (6 bases). V was trimmed by 5 bases and J by 2 bases, leaving 9 bases between them. This CDR3 is built from 13 residues. CDR1 and CDR2 from the germline V gene are MDHEN and SYDVKM. CDR3 sequence (DNA): TGTGCCAGCAGTAGGGACATTAACACTGAAGCTTTCTTT. As protein: CASSRDINTEAFF.

J is TRBJ1-2 and V is TRBV7-9; D call uncertain. In germline, CDR1 is SEHNR, CDR2 FQNEAQ (reference sequence). This CDR3 is built from 14 residues. V was trimmed by 5 bases and J by 8 bases, leaving 18 bases between them. The CDR3 loop is CASSPNEGIRGYTF. For the CDR3, the DNA is TGTGCCAGCAGCCCCAACGAAGGGATTAGGGGCTACACCTTC.

This clonotype was counted a few times. V and J are TRBV6-5 and TRBJ2-3; TRBD2 matches 13 bases. Unmatched junction bases numbered 4, after V lost 4 bases and J lost 3 bases. The CDR3 has 16 amino acids. In germline, CDR1 is MNHEY, CDR2 SVGAGI. The CDR3 DNA reads as TGTGCCAGCAGTTTAAAGACTAGCGGGAGGACAGATACGCAGTATTTT. Translated: CASSLKTSGRTDTQYF.

The chain joins TRBV12-3 or TRBV12-4 to TRBJ2-7, with TRBD2 matching 11 bases. This CDR3 spans 14 amino acids. V lost 6 bases and J lost 4; bases outside the gene matches: 5. The CDR3 spells CASRAGTSGYEQYF. In nucleotides, the CDR3 is TGTGCCAGCAGGGCCGGGACTAGCGGTTACGAGCAGTACTTC.

The chain uses TRBV5-1 and TRBJ2-1; the match to TRBD2 covers 7 bases. Trimming cost V 1 base and J 8 bases; bases outside gene matches: 9. CDR3 length: 15 residues. CDR1 is SGHRS, CDR2 YFSETQ, per germline. Here the CDR3 reads CASSLLAGEGHEQFF. The CDR3 nucleotides read TGCGCCAGCAGCTTGTTGGCGGGAGAGGGGCATGAGCAGTTCTTC.

This clonotype was counted only a few times. This chain links TRBV5-1 with TRBJ2-6; possibly TRBD1 for D (5 bases). The CDR3 runs 15 residues. Trimming removed 4 bases from V and 6 bases from J, with 14 bases in between. The V gene's germline CDR1 is SGHRS and CDR2 YFSETQ. CDR3 DNA sequence: TGCGCCAGCAGCCTGGGCAGGGTTGAGGCCAACGTCCTGACTTTC. Translation gives CASSLGRVEANVLTF.